This T cell receptor (beta chain) was identified in a study of cytomegalovirus exposure and HLA in healthy donors. Study observations and caveats: Links to common viral pathogens appeared, in a later analysis, for several of the most significant clusters.

The PCR used 60 Vbeta and 13 Jbeta primers. TCRdb's copy holds only in-frame clones and misses some; the assay was immunoSEQ multiplex PCR. The sample lists 130,000 to 150,000 clones; roughly four fifths were seen once. This CDR3 spans 14 amino acids. J lost 9 bases, V lost 5 bases, and 7 bases had no gene match. The germline V gene has CDR1 SEHNR and CDR2 FQNEAQ (reference sequence). Details on this clone: Its cognate antigen is unknown.

This chain uses TRBV7-9 with TRBJ2-1; 10 nucleotides line up with TRBD2. The sequencing input was PBMCs. The source is a woman aged 60-75 years in good health and CMV-seropositive. The CDR3 sequence: CASSPTSGIGEQFF. CDR3 coding DNA: TGTGCCAGCAGCCCTACTAGCGGGATAGGTGAGCAGTTCTTC.